Reported below is one T cell receptor (beta chain). Its target antigen remains unknown. It has no much larger one-base neighbor in the sample; base qualities were not kept. The approximately 40 donors, aged about 6 to 100 years, were systemically healthy Caucasian individuals from Russia. Each donor gave about 9.7 milliliters of peripheral blood, drawn into EDTA-treated Vacutainer tubes. Ficoll-Paque density-gradient centrifugation was used to isolate PBMCs, with at least 6 million obtained per sample. Total RNA was extracted from PBMCs with Trizol reagent, with at least 6 micrograms obtained per sample. For every donor, an aliquot of PBMCs went through flow cytometry to measure the percentages of naive CD45RAhigh/CD27high T cells. V and J are trimmed by 3 bases and 11 bases, and the gene matches miss 11 bases of the junction. The CDR3, cysteine through phenylalanine, is 14 amino acids long. Solely the CDR3 DNA is kept, with 42 bases framed from the first base.

These data belong to a study of blood T cells in healthy people across ages (dated by TCRdb to between 2015 and 2017). For context, the study as a whole: In model experiments, roughly one uniquely barcoded TCR beta cDNA molecule per two T cells was captured by template switching. To track age-related changes in TCR beta repertoire diversity, the study relied on deep sequencing normalized with unique cDNA molecular identifiers. Four age groups were formed from the donors: young (average approximately 15 years), middle-aged (approximately 41), aged (about 62) and long-lived (less than 85). Donors of different ages were randomly distributed across sequencing lanes to avoid experimental bias. Using the same blood draw, the study looked at two additional independent replicas of 1 million unique cDNA reads for two donors, one aged 18 to 30 and the other aged 80 or older.

The library came from 5' RACE. Sequencing relied on an Illumina HiSeq 2500. A second PCR of roughly 7 to 12 cycles was run with a J-beta primer mix and a sample-barcoded 5' primer. A template-switch 5' adaptor carrying 12 random nucleotides introduced a unique molecular identifier onto each TCR beta cDNA molecule. Each sample yielded at least 2.5 million CDR3-containing paired-end reads. All of the RNA was converted into first-strand cDNA using the Mint cDNA synthesis kit, with a TRBC-specific oligonucleotide serving as the primer. After uracil-DNA glycosylase treatment, a first 18-cycle PCR used universal primers M1SS and BC2_uni_R on all cDNA. The authors' pipeline ran thus. For normalization, 1 million high-quality reads, each with a distinct molecular identifier, were randomly selected from each sample. Instead of being binned into consensus sequences, reads that shared molecular identifiers were thrown out. MiTCR, with a Q25 quality threshold and the strictest error-elimination algorithm, was used for CDR3 identification, clonotype clustering and error correction. A nonparametric unseen species model using Euler transformation provided a lower-bound estimate of total TCR beta diversity. TCRdb reworked the public reads: Q25 trimming with fastp, MiXCR clone assembly, productive beta chains retained. All rows with the same CDR3 protein become a single entry with the most common DNA and genes. The authors' filters were not applied to this entry. Here the sample has hundreds of thousands of distinct CDR3 sequences; about 47% occur a single time. Of the sample, 15% to 20% is held by the ten largest clones.

On the study overall, not on this receptor specifically: Because profiling used bulk unsorted PBMCs, naive and antigen-experienced compartments could not be compared conclusively. Observed TCR beta diversity correlated strongly with the percentage of naive T cells measured by flow cytometry. Compared with the aged group, the long-lived group had more naive CD4+ T cells, fewer expanded clones and increased TCR diversity, a pattern suggesting age selection. Total diversity estimates from one million sequenced T cells were considered lower bounds and underestimates. Because the CMV infection status of the donors was unknown, age-related changes in expanded clonotypes may potentially have been confounded. Observed TCR beta diversity per million T cells fell roughly linearly with age, and a significant reduction was already apparent by age approximately 41.

The clonotype was recovered from an elderly man in good health. The chain links TRBV12-3 or TRBV12-4 with TRBJ2-5; 8 nucleotides in the junction match TRBD2. The sequencing sample was made of blood. The sequenced DNA: TGTGCCAGCAGTTTTACCGGGAGGGCTGGTGAGCAGTACTTC. It codes for CASSFTGRAGEQYF.